The 18 T cell receptor beta chains in this list originate from one sample, sequenced in a study of T cells in Graves' hyperthyroidism and ophthalmopathy. From RNA transcripts, TCR beta CDR3 regions were amplified. The TCR CDR3 first-round RT-PCR relied on the HTBI primer set. TCRdb reanalysed the multiplex PCR reads using MiXCR and keeps one entry per CDR3 protein. The sample has 400,000 or so distinct CDR3 sequences, about 15% seen once. What was sequenced was blood. These receptors all come from a woman under 40 with Graves' ophthalmopathy.

This clonotype was observed many times. This sequence joins TRBV6-1 and TRBJ1-3; TRBD1 matches 10 bases. The germline V gene encodes CDR1 MNHNS and CDR2 SASEGT. CDR3 length: 18 residues. Trimming took 5 bases from V and 3 from J; bases not matched to a gene: 13. CDR3 sequence: CASSRRSGTGEDGNTIYF. The CDR3 region has the DNA TGTGCCAGCAGTCGCCGATCCGGGACAGGGGAGGATGGAAACACCATATATTTT.

The chain couples TRBV4-1 to TRBJ2-6, with D possibly TRBD2 on 7 matching bases. Per the germline V gene, CDR1 is MGHRA and CDR2 is YSYEKL. The CDR3 is made up of 19 amino acids. V lost 0 bases to trimming and J lost 0 bases, with 15 bases between them. The CDR3 coding sequence is TGCGCCAGCAGCCAAGAGGGGGGGGGGCTGCCCTCTGGGGCCAACGTCCTGACTTTC. It is translated as CASSQEGGGLPSGANVLTF.

At least ten counts were recorded for this clonotype. The chain recombines TRBV12-3 or TRBV12-4 with TRBJ2-1; D is possibly TRBD2 (5 bases). The CDR3 runs 13 residues. V was cut by 5 bases and J by 7 bases, with 12 bases left in between. The CDR3 DNA reads TGTGCCAGCAGTGAAGGGCCGGGGAATGAGCAGTTCTTC. Amino acids: CASSEGPGNEQFF.

This clonotype was picked up many times. The genes are TRBV5-1 and TRBJ1-6; D is perhaps TRBD1 (5 bases). The CDR3 is 18 amino acids. V gave up 2 bases and J gave up 9 bases, with 24 bases separating them. The germline gives CDR1 SGHRS, CDR2 YFSETQ. CDR3 in amino acids: CASSFGLVGTRRGSPLHF. The DNA of the CDR3 is TGCGCCAGCAGCTTTGGTCTCGTCGGGACTCGGCGAGGTTCACCCCTCCACTTT.

This clonotype was seen ten or more times. The CDR3 region is CASSRLGLAGGLEQFF. CDR3 nucleotides: TGCGCCAGCAGCCGCCTGGGACTAGCGGGGGGACTCGAGCAGTTCTTC. The chain is built from TRBV4-1 and TRBJ2-1; TRBD2 agrees at 15 bases. The germline gives CDR1 MGHRA, CDR2 YSYEKL. V was pared by 4 bases and J by 10 bases, with 8 bases of the junction left unmatched. CDR3 length: 16 residues.

The sample holds many counts of this clonotype. The rearrangement links TRBV6-5 to TRBJ2-3; D remains unclear. The germline V and J ends were trimmed by 0 bases and 7 bases, with 11 bases remaining between them. Germline assignment: CDR1 MNHEY and CDR2 SVGAGI. This CDR3 region has 14 residues. Written as DNA, the CDR3 is TGTGCCAGCAGTTACTCGCACAGAAGGAATACGCAGTATTTT. Protein sequence: CASSYSHRRNTQYF.

Ten or more counts support this clonotype. The chain recombines TRBV12-3 or TRBV12-4 with TRBJ2-1, with D possibly being TRBD1 (5 bases). The CDR3 loop spans 15 amino acids. V was pared by 3 bases and J by 6 bases, with 15 bases between. CDR3 loop: CASSFDSASGNEQFF. In DNA form, the CDR3 reads TGTGCCAGCAGTTTCGACAGCGCCTCTGGCAATGAGCAGTTCTTC.

The chain recombines TRBV15 with TRBJ2-1; D might be TRBD2 (5 bases). CDR1 and CDR2 (germline): LNHNV, YYDKDF (reference sequence). There are 15 residues in the CDR3. V was clipped by 4 bases and J by 4 bases, with 14 bases between them. Here the CDR3 reads CATSNRGGNYNEQFF. The CDR3 coding sequence is TGTGCCACCAGCAACCGGGGTGGCAATTACAATGAGCAGTTCTTC.

This clonotype was seen ten or more times. This chain joins TRBV5-1 and TRBJ1-4; the D is unclear. This CDR3 spans 17 amino acids. Germline CDR1 is SGHRS and CDR2 is YFSETQ. Between the trimmed V and J ends, which lost 0 bases and 7 bases, there was a span of 19 bases. CDR3 nucleotide sequence: TGCGCCAGCAGCTTGGATGGCCTTTGGAGGAGTGGTGAAAAACTGTTTTTT. Encoded protein: CASSLDGLWRSGEKLFF. The variable domain in full, completed from reference TRBV5-1 and TRBJ1-4, reads KAGVTQTPRYLIKTRGQQVTLSCSPISGHRSVSWYQQTPGQGLQFLFEYFSETQRNKGNFPGRFSGRQFSNSRSEMNVSTLELGDSALYLCASSLDGLWRSGEKLFFGSGTQLSVL.

This clonotype was detected many times. The chain combines TRBV28 with TRBJ1-2; D is possibly TRBD1 (6 bases). Germline-derived CDR1 and CDR2 are MDHEN and SYDVKM. V lost 6 bases to trimming and J lost 6 bases, with 23 bases between them. The CDR3 runs to 16 residues. In DNA, the CDR3 is TGTGCCAGCAGCACTGGGGATGCAGGGGCGATACATGGCTACACCTTC. Translated, it gives CASSTGDAGAIHGYTF.

This chain uses TRBV4-1 with TRBJ2-2, with a weak D call TRBD1 (6 bases). V gave up 0 bases and J gave up 5 bases, with 19 bases separating them. The germline CDR1 and CDR2 sequences are MGHRA and YSYEKL. The CDR3 sequence is 18 residues long. The CDR3 nucleotides are TGCGCCAGCAGCCAAGATCCTATGGGGGCGGATCGGACCGGGGAGCTGTTTTTT. Encoded protein: CASSQDPMGADRTGELFF.

This clonotype was seen at least ten times. The chain combines TRBV20-1 with TRBJ2-1, with 12 bases that match TRBD2. V lost 7 bases and J lost 6; bases outside the gene matches: 7. The CDR3 is 14 amino acids. The V gene's germline CDR1 is DFQATT and CDR2 SNEGSKA (reference sequence). The chain's CDR3 is CSGELAGGGNEQFF. The DNA for the CDR3 is TGCAGTGGGGAACTAGCGGGGGGTGGCAATGAGCAGTTCTTC.

This rearrangement joins TRBV19 to TRBJ2-3; 7 nucleotides agree with TRBD1. CDR1 is LNHDA and CDR2 is SQIVND in the germline V gene (reference sequence). CDR3 length: 14 residues. Germline trimming cut 1 base from V and 3 bases from J; bases unmatched to any gene: 1. CDR3 sequence (DNA): TGTGCCAGTAGTATAGGCAGGGGGACAGATACGCAGTATTTT. Translating gives CASSIGRGTDTQYF.

This clonotype was seen repeatedly, ten times or more. The chain uses TRBV18 and TRBJ2-7, with 10 positions matching TRBD1. This CDR3 has 17 residues. Germline CDR1 reads KGHSH; CDR2 reads LQKENI. After removal of 3 bases from V and 4 bases from J, the junction contained 12 bases not matched to a gene. The CDR3 DNA sequence: TGTGCCAGCTCACCCTATATCGCCGGGACAGGGGATTACGAGCAGTACTTC. It encodes CASSPYIAGTGDYEQYF.

This clonotype was observed many times. In DNA, the CDR3 is TGTGCCAGCAGTTTGTTCTCGGACAGGGGGCTTGAGACCCAGTACTTC. Its translation is CASSLFSDRGLETQYF. The chain couples TRBV27 to TRBJ2-5; 11 bases are a match to TRBD1. Per germline, CDR1 MNHEY and CDR2 SMNVEV (reference sequence). CDR3 length equals 16 residues. J was trimmed by 5 bases and V by 3 bases; bases with no gene match: 8.

CDR3 in amino acids: CSARDLGGGSTGELFF. Written as DNA, the CDR3 is TGCAGTGCTAGAGATCTTGGCGGGGGGTCCACCGGGGAGCTGTTTTTT. V gene TRBV20-1 combines with J gene TRBJ2-2; 8 nucleotides match TRBD2. Trimming at V came to 0 bases and at J to 4 bases, leaving 7 bases not matched to a gene. The CDR3 is 16 amino acids. Germline CDR1 DFQATT, CDR2 SNEGSKA (reference sequence).

This clonotype was seen repeatedly, ten times or more. V usage is TRBV18 and J usage is TRBJ1-5; D remains unclear. This CDR3 comprises 14 residues. Germline-derived CDR1 and CDR2 are KGHSH and LQKENI. V lost 2 bases, J lost 6 bases, and 11 bases lay in between. As DNA, the CDR3 is TGTGCCAGCTCACCAGGATGGGCCGGTCAGCCCCAGCATTTT. This sequence encodes CASSPGWAGQPQHF.

This clonotype has a count of ten or more. The chain carries TRBV4-1 and TRBJ2-7; D is possibly TRBD1 or TRBD2 (5 bases each). The CDR3 loop spans 16 amino acids. CDR1 and CDR2 (germline): MGHRA, YSYEKL. With 8 bases removed from V and 3 bases from J, the gap between germline ends came to 23 bases. The CDR3 sequence is CASLRDRSKEVYEQYF. The CDR3 DNA is TGCGCCAGCCTTCGGGACCGATCCAAGGAGGTCTACGAGCAGTACTTC.